This T cell receptor (beta chain) was retrieved from a study of shared clonotypes between healthy human individuals. About 30,000 T cell genomes, or approximately 0.2 ug DNA, went into the sorted-subset replicate PCRs. Sequencing used immunoSEQ multiplex PCR; TCRdb keeps in-frame clones, though not all of them. The sample shows about 2.1 million clones, over 85% of them seen only once. This clone was found once. Its target is unknown. Distinct nucleotide sequences in the sample also encode this CDR3. Germline CDR1 is LNHDA and CDR2 is SQIVND (reference sequence). The CDR3 contains 13 residues. Trimming removed 3 bases from V and 2 bases from J, with 8 bases in between. Findings and caveats of the study: Clonotypes that were shared across four donors made up 4% to 6% of naive CD4 clonotypes.

Naive CD8 cells, CD45RO-negative and positively selected for CCR7, excluded terminally differentiated effector memory CD45RA+ cells. This chain connects TRBV19 to TRBJ2-7; maybe TRBD2 (6 bases). The TCR sequence derives from a man between 18 and 35 years old in good health. Some clones in this sample may be carry-over from other donors' samples. The specimen sequenced was naive CD8+ T cells from PBMCs. The CDR3 spells CASSIGLPYEQYF. CDR3 in DNA: TGTGCCAGTAGTATCGGACTACCCTACGAGCAGTACTTC.